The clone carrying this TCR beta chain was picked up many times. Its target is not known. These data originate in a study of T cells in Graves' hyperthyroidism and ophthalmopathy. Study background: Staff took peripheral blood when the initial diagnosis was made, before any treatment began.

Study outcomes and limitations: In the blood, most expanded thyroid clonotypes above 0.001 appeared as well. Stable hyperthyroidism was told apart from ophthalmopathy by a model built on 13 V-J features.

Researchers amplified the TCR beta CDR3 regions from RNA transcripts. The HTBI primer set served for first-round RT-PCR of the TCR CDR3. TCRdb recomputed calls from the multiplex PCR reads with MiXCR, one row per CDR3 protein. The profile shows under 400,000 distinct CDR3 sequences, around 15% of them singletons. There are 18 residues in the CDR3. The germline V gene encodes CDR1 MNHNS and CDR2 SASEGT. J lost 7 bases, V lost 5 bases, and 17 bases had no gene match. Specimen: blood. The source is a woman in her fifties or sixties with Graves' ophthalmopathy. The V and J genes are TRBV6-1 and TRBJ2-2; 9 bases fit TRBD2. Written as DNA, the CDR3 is TGTGCCAGCAGTTACCCATCGACTAGCGGAGGGGGGTTCGGGGAGCTGTTTTTT. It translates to CASSYPSTSGGGFGELFF.